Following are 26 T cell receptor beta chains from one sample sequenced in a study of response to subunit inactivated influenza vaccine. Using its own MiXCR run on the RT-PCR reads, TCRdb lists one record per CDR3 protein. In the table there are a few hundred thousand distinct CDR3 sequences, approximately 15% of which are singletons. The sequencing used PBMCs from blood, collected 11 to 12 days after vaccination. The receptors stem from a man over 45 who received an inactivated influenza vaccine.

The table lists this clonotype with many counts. The CDR3 DNA follows: TGTGCCAGCAGTCCTAGGGGGGGTCACAATGAGCAGTTCTTC. This translates into CASSPRGGHNEQFF. This chain links TRBV7-2 with TRBJ2-1, with a tentative D call TRBD2 (7 bases). This CDR3 region has 14 residues. Germline CDR1 reads SGHTA; CDR2 reads FQGNSA. Trimming took off 6 bases at V and 5 bases at J, with 14 bases between the two ends.

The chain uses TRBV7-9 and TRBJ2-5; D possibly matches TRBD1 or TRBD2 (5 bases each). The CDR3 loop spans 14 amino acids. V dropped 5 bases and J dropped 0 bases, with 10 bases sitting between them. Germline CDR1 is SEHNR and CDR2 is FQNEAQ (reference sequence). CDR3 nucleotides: TGTGCCAGCAGCCAGGGACGGTACCAAGAGACCCAGTACTTC. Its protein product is CASSQGRYQETQYF. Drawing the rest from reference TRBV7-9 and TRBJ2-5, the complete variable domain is DTGVSQNPRHKITKRGQNVTFRCDPISEHNRLYWYRQTLGQGPEFLTYFQNEAQLEKSRLLSDRFSAERPKGSFSTLEIQRTEQGDSAMYLCASSQGRYQETQYFGPGTRLLVL.

CDR3 region: CSVVMEIEAFF. The CDR3 coding sequence is TGCAGCGTTGTAATGGAGATTGAAGCTTTCTTT. The chain links TRBV29-1 to TRBJ1-1; unclear D gene. Germline V gene data show CDR1 as SQVTM and CDR2 as ANQGSEA. This CDR3 contains 11 residues. Trimming took 4 bases from V and 7 from J, leaving 10 bases between them.

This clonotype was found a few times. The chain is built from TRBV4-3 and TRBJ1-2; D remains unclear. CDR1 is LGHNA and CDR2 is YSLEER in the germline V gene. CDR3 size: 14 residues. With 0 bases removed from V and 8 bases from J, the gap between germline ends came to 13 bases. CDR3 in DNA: TGCGCCAGCAGCCAAGAGATCCCGTCTGGAGGCTACACCTTC. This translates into CASSQEIPSGGYTF.

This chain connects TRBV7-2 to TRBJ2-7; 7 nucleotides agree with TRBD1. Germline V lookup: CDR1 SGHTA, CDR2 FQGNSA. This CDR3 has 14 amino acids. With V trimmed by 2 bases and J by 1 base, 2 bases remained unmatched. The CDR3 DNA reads TGTGCCAGCAGCTTAATGGGACAGTCCTACGAGCAGTACTTC. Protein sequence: CASSLMGQSYEQYF.

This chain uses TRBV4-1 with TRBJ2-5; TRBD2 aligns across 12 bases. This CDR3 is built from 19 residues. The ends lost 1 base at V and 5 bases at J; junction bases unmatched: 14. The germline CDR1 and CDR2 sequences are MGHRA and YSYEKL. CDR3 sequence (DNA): TGCGCCAGCAGCCAAGTCCCCCTAGCGGGGGGGCCGGGGTGGGAGACCCAGTACTTC. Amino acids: CASSQVPLAGGPGWETQYF.

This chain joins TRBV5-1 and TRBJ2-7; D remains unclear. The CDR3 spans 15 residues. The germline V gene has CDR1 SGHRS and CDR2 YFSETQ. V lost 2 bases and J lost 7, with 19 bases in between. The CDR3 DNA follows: TGCGCCAGCAGCTTAGTATCCGGGTTGAGAAGTGAGCAGTACTTC. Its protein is CASSLVSGLRSEQYF. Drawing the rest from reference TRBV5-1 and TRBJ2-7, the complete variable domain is KAGVTQTPRYLIKTRGQQVTLSCSPISGHRSVSWYQQTPGQGLQFLFEYFSETQRNKGNFPGRFSGRQFSNSRSEMNVSTLELGDSALYLCASSLVSGLRSEQYFGPGTRLTVT.

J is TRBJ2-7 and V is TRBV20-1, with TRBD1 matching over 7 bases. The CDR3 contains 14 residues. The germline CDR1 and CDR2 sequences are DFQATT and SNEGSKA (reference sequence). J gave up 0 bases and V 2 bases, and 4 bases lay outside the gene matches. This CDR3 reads CSARHNRGSYEQYF. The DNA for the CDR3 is TGCAGTGCTAGACATAACAGGGGCTCCTACGAGCAGTACTTC.

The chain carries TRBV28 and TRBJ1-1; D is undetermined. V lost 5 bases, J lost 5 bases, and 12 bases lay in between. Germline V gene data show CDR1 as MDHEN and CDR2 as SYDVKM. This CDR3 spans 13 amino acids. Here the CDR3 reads CASSPRLTTEAFF. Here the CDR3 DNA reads TGTGCCAGCAGTCCCAGGCTGACTACTGAAGCTTTCTTT.

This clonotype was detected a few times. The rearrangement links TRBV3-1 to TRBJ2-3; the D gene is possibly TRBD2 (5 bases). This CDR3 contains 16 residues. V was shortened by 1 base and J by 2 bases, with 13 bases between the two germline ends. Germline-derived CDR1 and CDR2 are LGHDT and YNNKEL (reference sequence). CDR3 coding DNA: TGTGCCAGCAGCCAAGGGGGAAAGCGGATCACAGATACGCAGTATTTT. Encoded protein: CASSQGGKRITDTQYF.

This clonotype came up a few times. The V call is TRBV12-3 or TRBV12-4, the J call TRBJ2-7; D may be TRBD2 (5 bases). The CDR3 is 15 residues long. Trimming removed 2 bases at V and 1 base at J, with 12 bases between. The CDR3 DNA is TGTGCCAGCAGTTTATTCTCCGGGAAATCCTACGAGCAGTACTTC. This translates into CASSLFSGKSYEQYF.

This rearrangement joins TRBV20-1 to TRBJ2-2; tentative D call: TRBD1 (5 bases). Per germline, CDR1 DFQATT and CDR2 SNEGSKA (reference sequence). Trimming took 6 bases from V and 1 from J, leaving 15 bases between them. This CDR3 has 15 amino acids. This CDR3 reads CSALGGQGNTGELFF. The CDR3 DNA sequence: TGCAGTGCGCTTGGTGGGCAGGGGAACACCGGGGAGCTGTTTTTT.

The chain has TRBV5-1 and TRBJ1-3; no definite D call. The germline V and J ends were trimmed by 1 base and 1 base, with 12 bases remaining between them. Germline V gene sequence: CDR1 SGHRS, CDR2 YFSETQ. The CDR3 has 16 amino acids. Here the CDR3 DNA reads TGCGCCAGCAGCTTGACGATGGTAGGGTCTGGAAACACCATATATTTT. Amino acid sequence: CASSLTMVGSGNTIYF.

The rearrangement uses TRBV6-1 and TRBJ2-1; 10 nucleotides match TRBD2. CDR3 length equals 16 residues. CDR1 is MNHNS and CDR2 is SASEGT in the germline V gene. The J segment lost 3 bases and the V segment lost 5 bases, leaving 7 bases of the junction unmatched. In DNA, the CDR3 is TGTGCCAGCAGTCCAAATAGCGGGGGGATCTACAATGAGCAGTTCTTC. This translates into CASSPNSGGIYNEQFF.

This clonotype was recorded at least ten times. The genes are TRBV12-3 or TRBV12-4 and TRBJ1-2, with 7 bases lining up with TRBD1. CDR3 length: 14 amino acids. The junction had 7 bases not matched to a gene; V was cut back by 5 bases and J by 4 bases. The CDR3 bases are TGTGCCAGCAGTCCACGACAGGGACCCTATGGCTACACCTTC. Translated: CASSPRQGPYGYTF.

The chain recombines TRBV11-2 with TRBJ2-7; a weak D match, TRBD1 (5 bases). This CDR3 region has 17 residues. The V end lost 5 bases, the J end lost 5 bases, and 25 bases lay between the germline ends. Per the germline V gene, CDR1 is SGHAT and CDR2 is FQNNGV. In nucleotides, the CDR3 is TGTGCCAGCAGCCTCCGGCCCCTTGGCAGGGAACATGACGAGCAGTACTTC. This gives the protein CASSLRPLGREHDEQYF.

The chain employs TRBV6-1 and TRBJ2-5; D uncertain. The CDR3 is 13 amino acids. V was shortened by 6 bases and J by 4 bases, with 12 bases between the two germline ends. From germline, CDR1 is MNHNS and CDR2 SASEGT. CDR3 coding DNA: TGTGCCAGCAGAGCCCAGGAGCTAGAGACCCAGTACTTC. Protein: CASRAQELETQYF.

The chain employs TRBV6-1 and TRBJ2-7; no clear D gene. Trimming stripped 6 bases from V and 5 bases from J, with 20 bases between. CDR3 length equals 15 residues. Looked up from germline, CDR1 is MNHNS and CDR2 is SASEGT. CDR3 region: CASRAEPYGLNEQYF. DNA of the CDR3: TGTGCCAGCAGGGCGGAGCCGTATGGGTTGAACGAGCAGTACTTC.

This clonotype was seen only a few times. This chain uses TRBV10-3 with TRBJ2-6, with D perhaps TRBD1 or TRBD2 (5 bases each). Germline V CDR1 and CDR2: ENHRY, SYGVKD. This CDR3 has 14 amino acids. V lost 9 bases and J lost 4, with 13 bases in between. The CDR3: CAIGDPTGANVLTF. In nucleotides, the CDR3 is TGTGCCATTGGGGACCCTACGGGGGCCAACGTCCTGACTTTC.

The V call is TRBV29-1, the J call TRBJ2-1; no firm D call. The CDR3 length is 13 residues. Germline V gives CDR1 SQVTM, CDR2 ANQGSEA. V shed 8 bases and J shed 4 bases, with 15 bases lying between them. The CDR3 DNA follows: TGCAGCTTACGAGTAGGGTCTTACAATGAGCAGTTCTTC. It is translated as CSLRVGSYNEQFF.

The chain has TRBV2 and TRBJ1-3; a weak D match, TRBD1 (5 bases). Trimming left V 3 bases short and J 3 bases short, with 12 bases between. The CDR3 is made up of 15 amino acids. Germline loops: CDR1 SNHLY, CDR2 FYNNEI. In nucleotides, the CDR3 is TGTGCCAGCAGTGACGCAGGGAGGGGTGGAAACACCATATATTTT. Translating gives CASSDAGRGGNTIYF.

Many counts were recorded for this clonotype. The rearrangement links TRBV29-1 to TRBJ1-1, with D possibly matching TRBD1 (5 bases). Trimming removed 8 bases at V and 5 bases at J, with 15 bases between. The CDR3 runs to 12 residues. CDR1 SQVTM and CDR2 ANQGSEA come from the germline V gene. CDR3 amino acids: CSPWTPGTEAFF. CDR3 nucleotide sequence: TGCAGCCCATGGACACCGGGTACTGAAGCTTTCTTT.

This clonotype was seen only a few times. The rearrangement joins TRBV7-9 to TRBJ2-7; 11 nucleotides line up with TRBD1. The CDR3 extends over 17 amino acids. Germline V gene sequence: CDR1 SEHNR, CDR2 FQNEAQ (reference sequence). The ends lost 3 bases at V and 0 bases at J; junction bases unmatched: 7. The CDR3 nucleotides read TGTGCCAGCAGCTTCCCAACCGGGACAGGGGGCTCCTACGAGCAGTACTTC. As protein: CASSFPTGTGGSYEQYF.

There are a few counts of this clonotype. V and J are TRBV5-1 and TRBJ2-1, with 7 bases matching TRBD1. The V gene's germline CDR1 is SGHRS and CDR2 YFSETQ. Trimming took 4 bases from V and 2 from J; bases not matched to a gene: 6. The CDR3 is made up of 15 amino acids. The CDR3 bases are TGCGCCAGCAGCCAGCCGGGACAGACCTACAATGAGCAGTTCTTC. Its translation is CASSQPGQTYNEQFF.

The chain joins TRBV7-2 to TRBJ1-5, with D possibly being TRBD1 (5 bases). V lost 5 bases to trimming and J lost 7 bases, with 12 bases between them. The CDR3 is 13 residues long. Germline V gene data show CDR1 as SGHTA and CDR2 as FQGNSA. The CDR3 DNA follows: TGTGCCAGCAGCGCGCTGCAGGGACAGCCCCAGCATTTT. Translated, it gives CASSALQGQPQHF.

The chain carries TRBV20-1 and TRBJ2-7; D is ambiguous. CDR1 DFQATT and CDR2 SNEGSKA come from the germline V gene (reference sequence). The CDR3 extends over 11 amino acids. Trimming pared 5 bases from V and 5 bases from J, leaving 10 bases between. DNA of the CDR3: TGCAGTGCTTGTCCTGGGGACGAGCAGTACTTC. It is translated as CSACPGDEQYF.